The rows below give T cell receptor beta chains drawn from one sample of a study of CD8 T cells in Susac syndrome. TCRdb analysed the immunoSEQ multiplex PCR reads with MiXCR anew, one entry per CDR3 protein. The sample has 150,000 or so distinct CDR3 sequences, approximately 96% seen once. Sequencing used CD4+ T cells from PBMCs. These receptors were obtained from a human donor with Susac syndrome. Both conserved end residues are part of each CDR3. Each record gives: clone size, V gene, J gene, D gene, CDR3 protein, CDR3 DNA. D genes are given only for firm matches. A row's size may be missing; if present it is once, few, many or a size class.

clone_size: .; v_call: TRBV10-3; j_call: TRBJ1-2; d_call: TRBD1; cdr3_aa: CAISDQDRDGYTF; cdr3_nt: TGTGCCATCAGTGACCAAGACAGGGATGGCTACACCTTC
clone_size: .; v_call: TRBV7-2; j_call: TRBJ2-7; d_call: .; cdr3_aa: CASSPEYEQYF; cdr3_nt: TGTGCCAGCAGCCCAGAGTACGAGCAGTACTTC
clone_size: once; v_call: TRBV29-1; j_call: TRBJ1-5; d_call: .; cdr3_aa: CSVGTGNSNQPQHF; cdr3_nt: TGCAGCGTGGGGACTGGGAATAGCAATCAGCCCCAGCATTTT
clone_size: .; v_call: TRBV20-1; j_call: TRBJ2-7; d_call: TRBD2; cdr3_aa: CSARPPSGVRYEQYF; cdr3_nt: TGCAGTGCTAGACCCCCTAGCGGGGTTCGGTACGAGCAGTACTTC
clone_size: .; v_call: TRBV21-1; j_call: TRBJ2-5; d_call: .; cdr3_aa: CASSKEGAEGETQYF; cdr3_nt: TGTGCCAGCAGCAAAGAGGGTGCAGAGGGAGAGACCCAGTACTTC
clone_size: .; v_call: TRBV29-1; j_call: TRBJ1-2; d_call: TRBD1; cdr3_aa: CSGQGIGGYTF; cdr3_nt: TGCAGCGGACAGGGAATAGGCGGCTACACCTTC
clone_size: .; v_call: TRBV20-1; j_call: TRBJ2-5; d_call: .; cdr3_aa: CSARDGGEETQYF; cdr3_nt: TGCAGTGCTAGAGATGGAGGGGAAGAGACCCAGTACTTC
clone_size: .; v_call: TRBV29-1; j_call: TRBJ2-3; d_call: TRBD1; cdr3_aa: CSGRQGSGDTQYF; cdr3_nt: TGCAGCGGTCGACAGGGCTCAGGAGATACGCAGTATTTT
clone_size: .; v_call: TRBV11-2; j_call: TRBJ1-2; d_call: .; cdr3_aa: CASSLDPSPVYGYTF; cdr3_nt: TGTGCCAGCAGCTTAGATCCCAGCCCCGTCTATGGCTACACCTTC
clone_size: .; v_call: TRBV4-2; j_call: TRBJ2-1; d_call: TRBD2; cdr3_aa: CASSHATQTPGGYNEQFF; cdr3_nt: TGTGCCAGCAGCCACGCTACCCAGACTCCGGGAGGCTACAATGAGCAGTTCTTC
clone_size: .; v_call: TRBV4-3; j_call: TRBJ1-6; d_call: TRBD1; cdr3_aa: CASSRGQGSSNSPLHF; cdr3_nt: TGCGCCAGCAGCCGAGGACAGGGTTCGAGCAATTCACCCCTCCACTTT
clone_size: .; v_call: TRBV12-3/TRBV12-4; j_call: TRBJ1-5; d_call: TRBD1; cdr3_aa: CASSSQGGVNQPQHF; cdr3_nt: TGTGCCAGCAGTTCCCAGGGGGGGGTCAATCAGCCCCAGCATTTT
clone_size: .; v_call: TRBV29-1; j_call: TRBJ2-5; d_call: .; cdr3_aa: CSARTGGAQYF; cdr3_nt: TGCAGCGCCCGGACAGGAGGGGCCCAGTACTTC
clone_size: once; v_call: TRBV12-3/TRBV12-4; j_call: TRBJ2-7; d_call: TRBD2; cdr3_aa: CASSFASGGEQYF; cdr3_nt: TGTGCCAGCAGTTTTGCTAGCGGGGGCGAGCAGTACTTC
clone_size: once; v_call: TRBV4-1; j_call: TRBJ2-5; d_call: .; cdr3_aa: CASSQDSYRGEETQYF; cdr3_nt: TGCGCCAGCAGCCAAGATTCCTACAGAGGGGAAGAGACCCAGTACTTC
clone_size: .; v_call: TRBV2; j_call: TRBJ2-5; d_call: .; cdr3_aa: CASLLVETQYF; cdr3_nt: TGTGCCAGCCTTTTAGTAGAGACCCAGTACTTC
clone_size: .; v_call: TRBV2; j_call: TRBJ2-1; d_call: TRBD1; cdr3_aa: CASRGDRGLSNEQFF; cdr3_nt: TGTGCCAGCAGGGGGGACAGGGGGTTATCCAATGAGCAGTTCTTC
clone_size: .; v_call: TRBV9; j_call: TRBJ2-5; d_call: TRBD2; cdr3_aa: CASPQRGGAEQTQYF; cdr3_nt: TGTGCCAGCCCCCAACGCGGGGGGGCGGAGCAGACCCAGTACTTC
clone_size: .; v_call: TRBV29-1; j_call: TRBJ2-5; d_call: .; cdr3_aa: CSVGSRGGTQETQYF; cdr3_nt: TGCAGCGTTGGCTCGAGGGGGGGAACCCAAGAGACCCAGTACTTC
clone_size: .; v_call: TRBV7-3; j_call: TRBJ1-1; d_call: .; cdr3_aa: CASSLGIRGNTEAFF; cdr3_nt: TGTGCCAGCAGCTTAGGTATCCGGGGGAACACTGAAGCTTTCTTT
clone_size: .; v_call: TRBV29-1; j_call: TRBJ2-3; d_call: TRBD1; cdr3_aa: CSGRTGATDTQYF; cdr3_nt: TGCAGCGGCCGGACAGGTGCCACAGATACGCAGTATTTT
clone_size: .; v_call: TRBV25-1; j_call: TRBJ2-1; d_call: .; cdr3_aa: CASSEDYNEQFF; cdr3_nt: TGTGCCAGCAGTGAAGACTACAATGAGCAGTTCTTC
clone_size: .; v_call: TRBV12-5; j_call: TRBJ2-5; d_call: .; cdr3_aa: CASGSQETQYF; cdr3_nt: TGTGCTAGTGGCTCGCAAGAGACCCAGTACTTC